Listed below are T cell receptor beta chains from one sample, sequenced in a study of graft-versus-host responses after intestinal transplantation. Assay: immunoSEQ multiplex PCR; the TCRdb copy retains only in-frame clones and omits some. The sample includes approximately 70,000 clones, about 80% of them seen just once. Their antigen targets remain unknown. The material sequenced was unstimulated CD4+ T cells sorted from spleen or lymph node cells, taken before transplant. Every receptor here comes from a human donor who was the organ donor for an intestinal transplant. Both conserved end residues are part of each CDR3. The D gene is left open where the match is weak. A row's size may be missing; if present it is once, few, many or a size class.

clone_size	d_call	v_call	j_call	cdr3_aa	cdr3_nt
-	TRBD2	TRBV2	TRBJ2-2	CASTNGIAGVRELFF	TGTGCCAGCACAAATGGGATAGCGGGGGTCAGGGAGCTGTTTTTT
-	-	TRBV18	TRBJ2-1	CASSPRVSTPLNNEQFF	TGTGCCAGCTCACCACGGGTTAGCACCCCACTCAACAATGAGCAGTTCTTC
-	-	TRBV11-3	TRBJ2-2	CASSRVGHSNTGELFF	TGTGCCAGCAGCAGGGTGGGGCACTCGAACACCGGGGAGCTGTTTTTT
-	-	TRBV4-1	TRBJ1-5	CASSQAPPGVSNQPQHF	TGCGCCAGCAGCCAAGCGCCTCCAGGGGTTAGCAATCAGCCCCAGCATTTT
-	TRBD1	TRBV7-2	TRBJ2-5	CASSPYLRQGARETQYF	TGTGCCAGCAGCCCATACCTAAGACAGGGGGCTCGAGAGACCCAGTACTTC
-	TRBD2	TRBV5-6	TRBJ2-1	CASRRKPETSGQFF	TGTGCCAGCAGGCGTAAGCCCGAGACTAGCGGACAGTTCTTC
-	-	TRBV20-1	TRBJ1-4	CSAEGGEKLFF	TGCAGTGCTGAGGGGGGGGAAAAACTGTTTTTT
-	-	TRBV7-3	TRBJ2-5	CASSSTVEETQYF	TGTGCCAGCAGCTCGACAGTGGAAGAGACCCAGTACTTC
-	TRBD1	TRBV5-5	TRBJ1-2	CASRLIGTGSGYTF	TGTGCCAGCAGGTTGATCGGGACAGGATCCGGCTACACCTTC
few	TRBD2	TRBV7-9	TRBJ2-5	CASSPWLAGGETQYF	TGTGCCAGCAGCCCGTGGCTAGCGGGGGGAGAGACCCAGTACTTC
-	TRBD1	TRBV7-6	TRBJ2-5	CASSKPTGDSATQYF	TGTGCCAGCAGCAAACCTACAGGGGATTCGGCGACCCAGTACTTC
-	-	TRBV5-8	TRBJ2-2	CASSTRLAGAGELFF	TGTGCCAGCAGCACGCGACTAGCAGGGGCCGGGGAGCTGTTTTTT
-	TRBD1	TRBV7-3	TRBJ2-5	CASSLTGDGRETQYF	TGTGCCAGCAGTCTTACAGGGGACGGGCGAGAGACCCAGTACTTC
-	TRBD1	TRBV19	TRBJ2-1	CASSNPGQGAFNEQFF	TGTGCCAGTAGTAACCCGGGACAGGGGGCTTTCAATGAGCAGTTCTTC
once	-	TRBV7-9	TRBJ2-2	CASSQRSGSDTGELFF	TGTGCCAGCAGCCAGCGATCGGGGTCCGACACCGGGGAGCTGTTTTTT
-	TRBD2	TRBV5-8	TRBJ2-5	CASSSGLAFGETQYF	TGTGCCAGCAGCTCGGGACTAGCATTCGGAGAGACCCAGTACTTC
-	TRBD1	TRBV28	TRBJ1-1	CASTIIRGRLTEAFF	TGTGCCAGCACGATAATAAGGGGGCGCCTCACTGAAGCTTTCTTT
-	TRBD2	TRBV5-4	TRBJ2-5	CASSGAGLAGGWGETQYF	TGTGCCAGCAGCGGAGCAGGACTAGCGGGGGGCTGGGGAGAGACCCAGTACTTC
-	TRBD1	TRBV6-1	TRBJ1-2	CASSGEGTALFLGGYTF	TGTGCCAGCAGTGGAGAAGGGACAGCACTATTCCTTGGGGGCTACACCTTC
-	TRBD1	TRBV19	TRBJ1-2	CASNHDRGLNSNYGYTF	TGTGCCAGTAACCACGACAGGGGACTCAACTCTAACTATGGCTACACCTTC
-	-	TRBV7-8	TRBJ1-2	CASSLDRVKRYGYTF	TGTGCCAGCAGCTTAGACAGGGTGAAACGGTATGGCTACACCTTC
-	TRBD1	TRBV27	TRBJ1-1	CASSRWTGVMNTEAFF	TGTGCCAGCAGTAGATGGACAGGGGTGATGAACACTGAAGCTTTCTTT
once	TRBD1	TRBV28	TRBJ1-1	CASSSQGANTEAFF	TGTGCCAGCAGTTCTCAGGGGGCGAACACTGAAGCTTTCTTT